These T cell receptor beta chains were read from a single sample in a study of OX40 agonist ivuxolimab in advanced cancers. The repertoire was sequenced with immunoSEQ multiplex PCR; TCRdb's copy has only in-frame clones and lacks some. This table holds 30,000 or so clones, around 84% found once. Source: CD4+ or CD8+ T cells sorted from blood, taken in a trial of the OX40 agonist ivuxolimab. Receptors originate from an adult with an advanced solid tumor such as melanoma, head and neck, liver or kidney cancer. CDR3s include the opening cysteine and the closing phenylalanine or tryptophan. Each record gives: J gene, V gene, D gene, clone size, CDR3 protein, CDR3 DNA. The D gene is left open where the match is weak. The size of a clone is reported for some rows only, either as once, few or many, or as a class for expanded clones.

J gene: TRBJ1-1; V gene: TRBV4-1; D gene: .; clone size: once; CDR3 protein: CASSQGEGGNTEAFF; CDR3 DNA: TGCGCCAGCAGCCAAGGGGAAGGGGGGAACACTGAAGCTTTCTTT
J gene: TRBJ1-2; V gene: TRBV6-5; D gene: TRBD1; clone size: once; CDR3 protein: CASNRQGGFYGYTF; CDR3 DNA: TGTGCCAGCAATCGACAGGGGGGATTCTATGGCTACACCTTC
J gene: TRBJ2-5; V gene: TRBV6-5; D gene: TRBD2; clone size: .; CDR3 protein: CASSRSGKETQYF; CDR3 DNA: TGTGCCAGCAGCCGTAGCGGGAAAGAGACCCAGTACTTC
J gene: TRBJ1-1; V gene: TRBV27; D gene: .; clone size: .; CDR3 protein: CASNAWGRDTEAFF; CDR3 DNA: TGTGCCAGCAATGCATGGGGCAGGGACACTGAAGCTTTCTTT
J gene: TRBJ2-3; V gene: TRBV13; D gene: TRBD1; clone size: .; CDR3 protein: CASSLQGRGPTDTQYF; CDR3 DNA: TGTGCCAGCAGCTTACAGGGAAGGGGGCCCACAGATACGCAGTATTTT
J gene: TRBJ2-7; V gene: TRBV29-1; D gene: TRBD2; clone size: .; CDR3 protein: CSVEFWEGEQYF; CDR3 DNA: TGCAGCGTTGAATTCTGGGAGGGGGAGCAGTACTTC
J gene: TRBJ2-3; V gene: TRBV5-6; D gene: TRBD2; clone size: .; CDR3 protein: CASSLLAGAPGTDTQYF; CDR3 DNA: TGTGCCAGCAGCTTGCTAGCGGGAGCGCCGGGCACAGATACGCAGTATTTT
J gene: TRBJ2-7; V gene: TRBV15; D gene: .; clone size: .; CDR3 protein: CATSRGPTYEQYF; CDR3 DNA: TGTGCCACCAGCAGAGGTCCGACCTACGAGCAGTACTTC
J gene: TRBJ1-2; V gene: TRBV5-4; D gene: .; clone size: .; CDR3 protein: CASSLETVSYNLDYGYTF; CDR3 DNA: TGTGCCAGCAGCTTGGAGACAGTATCTTATAACTTGGACTATGGCTACACCTTC
J gene: TRBJ2-5; V gene: TRBV9; D gene: .; clone size: .; CDR3 protein: CASSVGTVSQETQYF; CDR3 DNA: TGTGCCAGCAGCGTAGGGACAGTCTCCCAGGAGACCCAGTACTTC
J gene: TRBJ2-2; V gene: TRBV6-1; D gene: TRBD1; clone size: .; CDR3 protein: CATRTGTGDTGELFF; CDR3 DNA: TGTGCCACGCGCACCGGGACAGGGGACACCGGGGAGCTGTTTTTT
J gene: TRBJ2-7; V gene: TRBV7-6; D gene: .; clone size: .; CDR3 protein: CASSALNLGFSEQYF; CDR3 DNA: TGTGCCAGCAGCGCACTTAATCTTGGGTTCTCCGAGCAGTACTTC
J gene: TRBJ2-7; V gene: TRBV7-2; D gene: .; clone size: few; CDR3 protein: CASSLGRDYEQYF; CDR3 DNA: TGTGCCAGCAGCCTCGGACGGGACTACGAGCAGTACTTC
J gene: TRBJ2-7; V gene: TRBV25-1; D gene: TRBD1; clone size: medium-sized; CDR3 protein: CATLGTGGHEQYF; CDR3 DNA: TGTGCCACTCTCGGGACAGGGGGCCACGAGCAGTACTTC
J gene: TRBJ2-1; V gene: TRBV14; D gene: TRBD2; clone size: .; CDR3 protein: CASSQVAGGPHNEQFF; CDR3 DNA: TGTGCCAGCAGCCAAGTAGCGGGAGGGCCACACAATGAGCAGTTCTTC
J gene: TRBJ1-5; V gene: TRBV6-1; D gene: .; clone size: .; CDR3 protein: CASSEAGTGPYSNQPQHF; CDR3 DNA: TGTGCCAGCAGTGAAGCTGGTACAGGCCCGTATAGCAATCAGCCCCAGCATTTT
J gene: TRBJ1-5; V gene: TRBV5-8; D gene: .; clone size: .; CDR3 protein: CASTTWGEGNQPQHF; CDR3 DNA: TGTGCCAGCACCACCTGGGGGGAAGGCAATCAGCCCCAGCATTTT
J gene: TRBJ2-1; V gene: TRBV9; D gene: TRBD2; clone size: .; CDR3 protein: CASSLLTSGMDNEQFF; CDR3 DNA: TGTGCCAGCAGCTTGTTGACTAGCGGGATGGACAATGAGCAGTTCTTC
J gene: TRBJ2-7; V gene: TRBV28; D gene: .; clone size: medium-sized; CDR3 protein: CASSLFGSSYEQYF; CDR3 DNA: TGTGCCAGCAGTTTGTTCGGCAGCTCCTACGAGCAGTACTTC
J gene: TRBJ1-1; V gene: TRBV28; D gene: TRBD1; clone size: once; CDR3 protein: CAYRGINTEAFF; CDR3 DNA: TGTGCATACAGGGGGATAAACACTGAAGCTTTCTTT
J gene: TRBJ1-2; V gene: TRBV27; D gene: TRBD1; clone size: .; CDR3 protein: CASRSGTGVYGYTF; CDR3 DNA: TGTGCCAGCAGGTCCGGGACAGGGGTCTATGGCTACACCTTC
J gene: TRBJ1-1; V gene: TRBV4-3; D gene: .; clone size: .; CDR3 protein: CASSQDGGFTEAFF; CDR3 DNA: TGCGCCAGCAGCCAAGATGGGGGGTTTACTGAAGCTTTCTTT
J gene: TRBJ2-1; V gene: TRBV4-2; D gene: TRBD1; clone size: .; CDR3 protein: CASSPWQGASHSPRYNEQFF; CDR3 DNA: TGTGCCAGCAGCCCCTGGCAGGGGGCCTCCCATAGCCCCCGTTACAATGAGCAGTTCTTC
J gene: TRBJ2-2; V gene: TRBV6-1; D gene: TRBD1; clone size: once; CDR3 protein: CASRVQGAGGELFF; CDR3 DNA: TGTGCCAGCAGGGTACAGGGGGCAGGCGGGGAGCTGTTTTTT
J gene: TRBJ1-3; V gene: TRBV19; D gene: .; clone size: .; CDR3 protein: CASSQRDFSSGNTIYF; CDR3 DNA: TGTGCCAGTAGTCAACGGGACTTCAGCTCTGGAAACACCATATATTTT
J gene: TRBJ2-7; V gene: TRBV11-2; D gene: TRBD2; clone size: once; CDR3 protein: CASSLMSGGSYEQYF; CDR3 DNA: TGTGCCAGCAGTCTAATGTCGGGGGGCTCCTACGAGCAGTACTTC
J gene: TRBJ2-2; V gene: TRBV7-9; D gene: .; clone size: .; CDR3 protein: CASRPDLREANTGELFF; CDR3 DNA: TGTGCCAGCAGGCCCGACCTCAGGGAGGCGAACACCGGGGAGCTGTTTTTT
J gene: TRBJ2-3; V gene: TRBV5-4; D gene: .; clone size: .; CDR3 protein: CASSLTGDTQYF; CDR3 DNA: TGTGCCAGCAGCCTCACGGGAGATACGCAGTATTTT
J gene: TRBJ1-5; V gene: TRBV5-5; D gene: .; clone size: once; CDR3 protein: CASSSSMGGQPQHF; CDR3 DNA: TGTGCCAGCAGCTCCTCGATGGGGGGTCAGCCCCAGCATTTT
J gene: TRBJ1-1; V gene: TRBV7-9; D gene: TRBD1; clone size: .; CDR3 protein: CASSHGQGAKTEAFF; CDR3 DNA: TGTGCCAGCAGCCATGGACAGGGGGCGAAGACTGAAGCTTTCTTT
J gene: TRBJ2-1; V gene: TRBV6-1; D gene: .; clone size: once; CDR3 protein: CASSVDPGRANEQFF; CDR3 DNA: TGTGCCAGCAGTGTGGACCCGGGACGGGCCAATGAGCAGTTCTTC
J gene: TRBJ1-1; V gene: TRBV9; D gene: TRBD1; clone size: .; CDR3 protein: CASSPRQGNTEAFF; CDR3 DNA: TGTGCCAGCAGCCCCCGACAGGGGAACACTGAAGCTTTCTTT
J gene: TRBJ2-3; V gene: TRBV9; D gene: TRBD2; clone size: .; CDR3 protein: CASSPWTSGNTDTQYF; CDR3 DNA: TGTGCCAGCAGCCCTTGGACTAGCGGAAACACAGATACGCAGTATTTT
J gene: TRBJ2-4; V gene: TRBV6-4; D gene: TRBD2; clone size: few; CDR3 protein: CASSPSAGGPENIQYF; CDR3 DNA: TGTGCCAGCAGCCCCTCAGCGGGAGGGCCAGAAAACATTCAGTACTTC
J gene: TRBJ1-5; V gene: TRBV27; D gene: .; clone size: .; CDR3 protein: CASGTLRQPQHF; CDR3 DNA: TGTGCCAGTGGGACTTTGAGGCAGCCCCAGCATTTT
J gene: TRBJ1-2; V gene: TRBV28; D gene: TRBD1; clone size: .; CDR3 protein: CASARDRQYGYTF; CDR3 DNA: TGTGCCTCCGCGCGGGACAGACAATATGGCTACACCTTC
J gene: TRBJ2-3; V gene: TRBV10-3; D gene: .; clone size: .; CDR3 protein: CAISEGGRTDTQYF; CDR3 DNA: TGTGCCATCAGTGAGGGGGGCCGCACAGATACGCAGTATTTT
J gene: TRBJ1-2; V gene: TRBV9; D gene: .; clone size: .; CDR3 protein: CASSVDVTGPTNYGYTF; CDR3 DNA: TGTGCCAGCAGCGTAGACGTGACAGGACCAACTAACTATGGCTACACCTTC
J gene: TRBJ1-2; V gene: TRBV4-1; D gene: .; clone size: .; CDR3 protein: CASSQRSASNYGYTF; CDR3 DNA: TGCGCCAGCAGCCAAAGGTCGGCCTCTAACTATGGCTACACCTTC
J gene: TRBJ1-1; V gene: TRBV19; D gene: TRBD1; clone size: .; CDR3 protein: CASSARGWTEAFF; CDR3 DNA: TGTGCCAGTAGTGCCAGGGGGTGGACTGAAGCTTTCTTT
J gene: TRBJ2-7; V gene: TRBV7-9; D gene: TRBD2; clone size: .; CDR3 protein: CASSLVMSSGGHDYEQYF; CDR3 DNA: TGTGCCAGCAGCTTAGTAATGTCTAGCGGGGGCCATGACTACGAGCAGTACTTC
J gene: TRBJ2-7; V gene: TRBV5-6; D gene: TRBD2; clone size: .; CDR3 protein: CASSPVLAGGESSYEQYF; CDR3 DNA: TGTGCCAGCAGCCCGGTGCTAGCGGGAGGAGAGTCCTCCTACGAGCAGTACTTC
J gene: TRBJ2-7; V gene: TRBV2; D gene: .; clone size: .; CDR3 protein: CASIKSGAYEQYF; CDR3 DNA: TGTGCCAGCATAAAGTCGGGGGCCTACGAGCAGTACTTC
J gene: TRBJ2-1; V gene: TRBV5-6; D gene: TRBD1; clone size: .; CDR3 protein: CASSFGDRAYNEQFF; CDR3 DNA: TGTGCCAGCAGCTTTGGGGACAGGGCCTACAATGAGCAGTTCTTC
J gene: TRBJ2-1; V gene: TRBV4-1; D gene: TRBD2; clone size: medium-sized; CDR3 protein: CASSPGLAGGNNEQFF; CDR3 DNA: TGCGCCAGCAGCCCAGGACTAGCGGGAGGTAACAATGAGCAGTTCTTC
J gene: TRBJ1-1; V gene: TRBV6-1; D gene: .; clone size: .; CDR3 protein: CASSEAAEVTEAFF; CDR3 DNA: TGTGCCAGCAGTGAAGCGGCCGAGGTCACTGAAGCTTTCTTT
J gene: TRBJ2-1; V gene: TRBV28; D gene: TRBD2; clone size: .; CDR3 protein: CAGGKSGTSVEQFF; CDR3 DNA: TGTGCCGGGGGAAAGTCCGGGACTAGCGTAGAGCAGTTCTTC
J gene: TRBJ1-4; V gene: TRBV28; D gene: .; clone size: .; CDR3 protein: CASSSSTAGTNEKLFF; CDR3 DNA: TGTGCCAGCAGTTCCTCTACAGCCGGGACTAATGAAAAACTGTTTTTT
J gene: TRBJ1-2; V gene: TRBV5-1; D gene: .; clone size: .; CDR3 protein: CASSPDTGYFNYGYTF; CDR3 DNA: TGCGCCAGCAGTCCGGACACCGGATACTTTAACTATGGCTACACCTTC
J gene: TRBJ1-1; V gene: TRBV19; D gene: .; clone size: .; CDR3 protein: CATRGGITEAFF; CDR3 DNA: TGTGCCACCAGGGGAGGGATCACTGAAGCTTTCTTT
J gene: TRBJ2-1; V gene: TRBV10-2; D gene: .; clone size: .; CDR3 protein: CASSVDYLYNEQFF; CDR3 DNA: TGCGCCAGCAGTGTGGACTACCTATACAATGAGCAGTTCTTC
J gene: TRBJ2-2; V gene: TRBV7-9; D gene: .; clone size: few; CDR3 protein: CASSSRTHTGELFF; CDR3 DNA: TGTGCCAGCAGCTCACGGACACACACCGGGGAGCTGTTTTTT
J gene: TRBJ2-1; V gene: TRBV21-1; D gene: .; clone size: .; CDR3 protein: CASSKARRGGLHEQFF; CDR3 DNA: TGTGCCAGCAGCAAAGCGCGACGGGGGGGCCTGCATGAGCAGTTCTTC